Sequencing of this T cell receptor beta chain was carried out in a study of blood T cell repertoires in COVID-19. Study information: Sites in the United States, Italy and Spain provided acute and convalescent COVID-19 samples.

The method was immunoSEQ multiplex PCR; TCRdb's version includes in-frame clones alone and lacks a portion of them. Among some 190,000 clones listed, around 84% were seen once. Trimming cost V 7 bases and J 4 bases, with 14 bases left between them. Germline values: CDR1 MDHEN, CDR2 SYDVKM. CDR3 length: 14 residues. The participants were between roughly 18 and 89 years old and came from fewer than 25 US areas. Cohort assignment relied on participant-reported clinical history. In Cohort 3, a recovered donor had either two negative PCRs, clearance, or symptom resolution. V usage is TRBV28 and J usage is TRBJ1-5; D possibly corresponds to TRBD1 (6 bases). The sequence was collected from a woman younger than 45 who had recovered from COVID-19. The sequencing input was PBMCs or T cells enriched from blood (not recorded which). CDR3 protein: CASKTAGTNQPQHF. DNA for the CDR3: TGTGCCAGCAAAACGGCTGGGACAAATCAGCCCCAGCATTTT.